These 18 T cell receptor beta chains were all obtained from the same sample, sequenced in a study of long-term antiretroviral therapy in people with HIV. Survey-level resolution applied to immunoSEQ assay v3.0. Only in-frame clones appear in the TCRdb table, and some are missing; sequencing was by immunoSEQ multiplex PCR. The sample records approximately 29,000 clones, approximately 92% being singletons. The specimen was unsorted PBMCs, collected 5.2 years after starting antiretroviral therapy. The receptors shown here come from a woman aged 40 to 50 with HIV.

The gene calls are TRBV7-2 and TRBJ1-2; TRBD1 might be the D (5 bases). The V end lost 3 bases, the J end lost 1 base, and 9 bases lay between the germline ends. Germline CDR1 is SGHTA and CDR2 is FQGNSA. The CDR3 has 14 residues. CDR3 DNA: TGTGCCAGCAGCTTGAGGGGAGGTAACTATGGCTACACCTTC. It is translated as CASSLRGGNYGYTF.

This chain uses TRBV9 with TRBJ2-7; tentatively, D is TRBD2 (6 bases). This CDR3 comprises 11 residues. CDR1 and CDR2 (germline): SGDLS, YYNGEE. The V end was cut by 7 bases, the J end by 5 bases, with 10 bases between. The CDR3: CASGGVHEQYF. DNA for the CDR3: TGTGCCAGCGGAGGGGTACACGAGCAGTACTTC.

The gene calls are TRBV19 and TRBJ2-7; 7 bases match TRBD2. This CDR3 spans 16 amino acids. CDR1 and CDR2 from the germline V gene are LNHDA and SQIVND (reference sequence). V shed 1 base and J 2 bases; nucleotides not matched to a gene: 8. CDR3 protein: CASSIGASGRTYEQYF. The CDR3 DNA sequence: TGTGCCAGTAGTATAGGGGCTAGCGGAAGAACCTACGAGCAGTACTTC.

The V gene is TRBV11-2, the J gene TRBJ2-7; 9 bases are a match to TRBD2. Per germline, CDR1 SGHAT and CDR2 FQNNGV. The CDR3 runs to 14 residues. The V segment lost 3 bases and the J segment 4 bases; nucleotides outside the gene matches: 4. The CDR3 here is CASSFLAGSYEQYF. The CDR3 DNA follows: TGTGCCAGCAGCTTTCTAGCGGGGTCGTACGAGCAGTACTTC.

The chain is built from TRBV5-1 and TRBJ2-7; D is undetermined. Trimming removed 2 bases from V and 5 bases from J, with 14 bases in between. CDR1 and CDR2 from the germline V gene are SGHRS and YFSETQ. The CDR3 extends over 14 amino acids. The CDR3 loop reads CASSLQGVANEQYF. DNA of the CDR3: TGCGCCAGCAGCTTACAAGGAGTAGCCAACGAGCAGTACTTC.

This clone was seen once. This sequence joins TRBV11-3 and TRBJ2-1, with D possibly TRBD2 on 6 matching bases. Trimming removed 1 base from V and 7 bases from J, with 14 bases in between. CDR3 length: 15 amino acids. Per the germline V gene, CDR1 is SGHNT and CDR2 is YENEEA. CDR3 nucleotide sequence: TGTGCCAGCAGCTTAGGTCCTAGCGCTCGGAATGAGCAGTTCTTC. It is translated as CASSLGPSARNEQFF.

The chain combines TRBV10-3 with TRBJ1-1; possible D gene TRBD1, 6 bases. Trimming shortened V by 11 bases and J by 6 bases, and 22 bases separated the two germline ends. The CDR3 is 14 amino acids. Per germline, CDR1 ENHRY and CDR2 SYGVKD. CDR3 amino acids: CAHHGGGGLSEAFF. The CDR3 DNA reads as TGTGCCCATCATGGCGGGGGCGGTTTGTCTGAAGCTTTCTTT.

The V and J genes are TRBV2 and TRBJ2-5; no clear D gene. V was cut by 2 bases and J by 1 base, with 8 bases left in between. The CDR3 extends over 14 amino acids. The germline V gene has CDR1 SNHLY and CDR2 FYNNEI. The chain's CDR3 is CASSERVSQETQYF. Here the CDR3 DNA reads TGTGCCAGCAGTGAAAGGGTCAGCCAAGAGACCCAGTACTTC.

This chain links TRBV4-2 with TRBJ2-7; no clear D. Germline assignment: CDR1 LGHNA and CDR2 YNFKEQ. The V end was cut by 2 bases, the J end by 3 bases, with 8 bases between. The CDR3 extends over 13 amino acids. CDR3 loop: CASSQTPGYEQYF. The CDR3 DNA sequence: TGTGCCAGCAGCCAAACCCCCGGCTACGAGCAGTACTTC.

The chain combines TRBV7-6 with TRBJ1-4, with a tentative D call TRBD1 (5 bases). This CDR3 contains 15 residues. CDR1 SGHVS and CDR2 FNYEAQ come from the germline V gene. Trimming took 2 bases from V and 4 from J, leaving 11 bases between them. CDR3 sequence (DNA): TGTGCCAGCAGCTTATCGGGGCAGCGTAATGAAAAACTGTTTTTT. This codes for CASSLSGQRNEKLFF.

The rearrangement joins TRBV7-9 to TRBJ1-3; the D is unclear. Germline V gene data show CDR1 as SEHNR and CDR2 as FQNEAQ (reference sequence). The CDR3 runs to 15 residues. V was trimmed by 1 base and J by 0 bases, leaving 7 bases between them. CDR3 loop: CASSLGPVSGNTIYF. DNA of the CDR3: TGTGCCAGCAGCTTAGGTCCCGTCTCTGGAAACACCATATATTTT.

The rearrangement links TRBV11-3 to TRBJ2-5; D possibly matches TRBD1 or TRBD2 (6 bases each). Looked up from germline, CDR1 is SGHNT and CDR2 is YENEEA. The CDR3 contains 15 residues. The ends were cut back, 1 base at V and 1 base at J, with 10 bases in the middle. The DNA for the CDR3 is TGTGCCAGCAGCTTAGGAGGGGGGCCCCAAGAGACCCAGTACTTC. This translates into CASSLGGGPQETQYF.

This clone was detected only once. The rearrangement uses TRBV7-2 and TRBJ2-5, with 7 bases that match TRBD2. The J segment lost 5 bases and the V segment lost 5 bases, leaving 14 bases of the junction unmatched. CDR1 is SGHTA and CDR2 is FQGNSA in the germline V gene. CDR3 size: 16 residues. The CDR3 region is CASSGAGTKGRETQYF. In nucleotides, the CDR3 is TGTGCCAGCAGCGGAGCCGGGACTAAGGGGAGGGAGACCCAGTACTTC.

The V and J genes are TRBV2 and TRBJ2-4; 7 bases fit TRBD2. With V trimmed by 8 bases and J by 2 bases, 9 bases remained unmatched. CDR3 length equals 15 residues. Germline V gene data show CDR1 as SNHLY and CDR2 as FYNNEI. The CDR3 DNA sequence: TGTGCCAGCTGCGCGGGGGAGGGCCCCAAAAACATTCAGTACTTC. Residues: CASCAGEGPKNIQYF.

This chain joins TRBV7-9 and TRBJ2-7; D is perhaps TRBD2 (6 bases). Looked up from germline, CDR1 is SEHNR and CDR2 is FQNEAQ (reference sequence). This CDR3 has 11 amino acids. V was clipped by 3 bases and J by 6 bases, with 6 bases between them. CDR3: CASSFGGEQYF. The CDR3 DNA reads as TGTGCCAGCAGCTTCGGGGGCGAGCAGTACTTC.

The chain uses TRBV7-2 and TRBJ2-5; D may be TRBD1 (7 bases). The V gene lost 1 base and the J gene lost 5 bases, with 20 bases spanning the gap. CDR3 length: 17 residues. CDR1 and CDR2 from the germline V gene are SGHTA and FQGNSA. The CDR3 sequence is CASSLGGGTVGGETQYF. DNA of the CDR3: TGTGCCAGCAGCTTAGGAGGGGGGACAGTTGGCGGGGAGACCCAGTACTTC.

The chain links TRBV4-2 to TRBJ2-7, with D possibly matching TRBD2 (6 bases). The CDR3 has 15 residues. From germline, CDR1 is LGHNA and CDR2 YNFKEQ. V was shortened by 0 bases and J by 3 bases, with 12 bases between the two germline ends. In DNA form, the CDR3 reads TGTGCCAGCAGCCAAGACGGAAATAGCGGCTACGAGCAGTACTTC. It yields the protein CASSQDGNSGYEQYF.

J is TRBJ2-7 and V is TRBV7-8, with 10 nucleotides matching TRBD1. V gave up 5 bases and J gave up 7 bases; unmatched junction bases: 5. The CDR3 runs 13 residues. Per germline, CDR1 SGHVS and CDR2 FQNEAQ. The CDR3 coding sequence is TGTGCCAGCAGCCAAGACAGGGGGCGAGAGCAGTACTTC. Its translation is CASSQDRGREQYF.